Below, 16 T cell receptor beta chains from the same sample are listed, as sequenced in a study of cytomegalovirus exposure and HLA in healthy donors. Data came from immunoSEQ multiplex PCR; TCRdb stores just in-frame clones and leaves some out. The sample shows 200,000 to 250,000 clones, roughly 83% of them seen only once. Sequenced: PBMCs. The receptor set was obtained from a woman aged 25 to 39 in good health and CMV-seropositive.

This clone has a handful of counts. The rearrangement uses TRBV23-1 and TRBJ1-3; D gene unclear. TRBV23-1 is treated as an ORF (open reading frame) with a function not yet certain. This CDR3 comprises 16 residues. With 6 bases removed from V and 4 bases from J, the gap between germline ends came to 19 bases. The CDR3, as DNA: TGCGCCAGCAGGCTAGGGCCCCGGTTGCGGGGAAACACCATATATTTT. Its translation: CASRLGPRLRGNTIYF.

The chain is built from TRBV5-6 and TRBJ1-1, with 7 positions matching TRBD1. This CDR3 contains 12 residues. Germline CDR1 reads SGHDT; CDR2 reads YYEEEE. The junction had 7 bases not matched to a gene; V was cut back by 3 bases and J by 11 bases. The CDR3 nucleotides read TGTGCCAGCAGCTCCGACAGGGTACACGCTTTCTTT. This encodes CASSSDRVHAFF.

This clone was observed once. This chain joins TRBV2 and TRBJ1-1, with 7 bases matching TRBD1. Looked up from germline, CDR1 is SNHLY and CDR2 is FYNNEI. The CDR3 sequence is 14 residues long. V lost 6 bases, J lost 6 bases, and 10 bases stayed unmatched. CDR3 in amino acids: CASRPTGTWAEAFF. The CDR3 DNA is TGTGCCAGCAGACCGACAGGGACGTGGGCTGAAGCTTTCTTT. Using reference TRBV2 and TRBJ1-1 for the parts outside the CDR3, the full variable domain is EPEVTQTPSHQVTQMGQEVILRCVPISNHLYFYWYRQILGQKVEFLVSFYNNEISEKSEIFDDQFSVERPDGSNFTLKIRSTKLEDSAMYFCASRPTGTWAEAFFGQGTRLTVV.

This chain links TRBV27 with TRBJ1-2; D gene unclear. The CDR3 has 13 residues. From germline, CDR1 is MNHEY and CDR2 SMNVEV (reference sequence). V was pared by 3 bases and J by 0 bases, with 5 bases between. The CDR3 spells CASSLKPNYGYTF. Written as DNA, the CDR3 is TGTGCCAGCAGTTTGAAGCCTAACTATGGCTACACCTTC.

The J gene is TRBJ2-5, the V gene TRBV5-1; a possible D gene is TRBD2 (6 bases). The germline V gene has CDR1 SGHRS and CDR2 YFSETQ. Trimming cost V 0 bases and J 5 bases, with 11 bases left between them. The CDR3 runs to 14 residues. DNA for the CDR3: TGCGCCAGCAGCTTGGGGGGAGGAGTGGAGACCCAGTACTTC. Translating gives CASSLGGGVETQYF.

This chain links TRBV2 with TRBJ2-1; TRBD1 might be the D (6 bases). Germline V lookup: CDR1 SNHLY, CDR2 FYNNEI. The CDR3 has 13 amino acids. The V gene lost 4 bases and the J gene lost 4 bases, with 8 bases spanning the gap. The CDR3 sequence is CASSGQEYNEQFF. The CDR3 region has the DNA TGTGCCAGCAGTGGACAGGAGTACAATGAGCAGTTCTTC.

This chain joins TRBV7-6 and TRBJ2-7, with D possibly being TRBD1 (6 bases). Trimming pared 1 base from V and 4 bases from J, leaving 14 bases between. The germline CDR1 and CDR2 sequences are SGHVS and FNYEAQ. The CDR3 runs to 15 residues. The CDR3 is CASSLDSRGFYEQYF. Here the CDR3 DNA reads TGTGCCAGCAGCTTAGATAGCAGGGGATTTTACGAGCAGTACTTC.

As to this clone: Compared with germline, one end of the junction differs, possibly owing to a read error. This chain joins TRBV6-8 and TRBJ2-5, with no clear D. The CDR3 contains 10 residues. From germline, CDR1 is MNHGY and CDR2 SAAAGT. The CDR3 sequence is CASSYTAGDF. DNA for the CDR3: TGTGCCAGCAGTTACACCGCCGGTGACTTC.

This clone came up a few times. V is TRBV2 and J is TRBJ2-7; D gene ambiguous. The V and J ends lost 0 bases and 6 bases respectively, with 3 bases between them. CDR3 length equals 11 residues. Germline V lookup: CDR1 SNHLY, CDR2 FYNNEI. The CDR3 DNA sequence: TGTGCCAGCAGTGAAGCCCTCGAGCAGTACTTC. Protein product: CASSEALEQYF.

The V call is TRBV30, the J call TRBJ1-1; 10 bases are a match to TRBD1. Germline-derived CDR1 and CDR2 are GTSNPN and SVGIG (reference sequence). The CDR3 length is 15 residues. The ends lost 3 bases at V and 2 bases at J; junction bases unmatched: 6. The CDR3 bases are TGTGCCTGGAGCCCCGGGACAGGGGACAACACTGAAGCTTTCTTT. Translation gives CAWSPGTGDNTEAFF.

This chain uses TRBV2 with TRBJ2-6, with no clear D. CDR1 and CDR2 from the germline V gene are SNHLY and FYNNEI. The V end was cut by 7 bases, the J end by 2 bases, with 9 bases between. The CDR3 consists of 14 residues. The CDR3 loop is CASNTVAGANVLTF. The CDR3 bases are TGTGCCAGCAACACGGTGGCTGGGGCCAACGTCCTGACTTTC.

This chain connects TRBV7-9 to TRBJ2-5; no clear D gene. This CDR3 is built from 12 residues. Trimming took 5 bases from V and 5 from J, leaving 9 bases between them. Germline V gives CDR1 SEHNR, CDR2 FQNEAQ (reference sequence). In nucleotides, the CDR3 is TGTGCCAGCAGCCGAACTTGGGAGACCCAGTACTTC. Protein product: CASSRTWETQYF.

CDR3 sequence: CASSLRTGAEQYF. The CDR3 DNA is TGTGCCAGCAGTCTAAGGACAGGAGCCGAGCAGTACTTC. The chain uses TRBV28 and TRBJ2-7; 7 positions match TRBD1. Trimming cost V 5 bases and J 6 bases; bases outside gene matches: 7. This CDR3 is 13 amino acids long. The germline V gene encodes CDR1 MDHEN and CDR2 SYDVKM.

V is TRBV7-9 and J is TRBJ2-7; D unresolved. Germline CDR1 SEHNR, CDR2 FQNEAQ (reference sequence). The CDR3 is made up of 15 amino acids. V was shortened by 2 bases and J by 4 bases, with 15 bases between the two germline ends. CDR3 residues: CASSLFSGRTYEQYF. The DNA for the CDR3 is TGTGCCAGCAGCTTATTTTCCGGCAGGACGTACGAGCAGTACTTC. Using reference TRBV7-9 and TRBJ2-7 for the parts outside the CDR3, the full variable domain is DTGVSQNPRHKITKRGQNVTFRCDPISEHNRLYWYRQTLGQGPEFLTYFQNEAQLEKSRLLSDRFSAERPKGSFSTLEIQRTEQGDSAMYLCASSLFSGRTYEQYFGPGTRLTVT.

The chain recombines TRBV19 with TRBJ2-2; weak D call: TRBD1 (6 bases). Looked up from germline, CDR1 is LNHDA and CDR2 is SQIVND (reference sequence). V dropped 9 bases and J dropped 7 bases, with 15 bases sitting between them. The CDR3 loop spans 13 amino acids. This CDR3 reads CASRGGVRGELFF. The CDR3 region has the DNA TGTGCCAGCAGAGGGGGAGTACGCGGGGAGCTGTTTTTT.

This chain uses TRBV5-6 with TRBJ2-7; TRBD2 aligns across 10 bases. This CDR3 is built from 15 residues. Germline CDR1 is SGHDT and CDR2 is YYEEEE. The V segment lost 0 bases and the J segment 5 bases; nucleotides outside the gene matches: 5. CDR3 in amino acids: CASSLDLAGENEQYF. In DNA, the CDR3 is TGTGCCAGCAGCTTGGATCTAGCGGGAGAGAACGAGCAGTACTTC.